This T cell receptor (beta chain) was sequenced for a study of T cell responses to AZD1222 COVID-19 vaccine. The study's findings and limits: Females outnumbered males among donors, who were mostly white British; clonal diversity was possibly underestimated. Spike-specific TCR depth and breadth grew after two AZD1222 doses.

As regards this clone: Its antigen is still unknown.

Clones were sequenced by immunoSEQ multiplex PCR, and TCRdb holds only the in-frame ones, with some missing. The sample shows some 130,000 clones, approximately 91% of them seen only once. This CDR3 has 12 residues. CDR1 and CDR2 (germline): SNHLY, FYNNEI. Trimming took 1 base from V and 4 from J, leaving 3 bases between them. Sequences were derived from peripheral blood, sampled 28 days after the second AZD1222 dose. This sequence joins TRBV2 and TRBJ2-3; the D is unclear. The clonotype was recovered from an adult who received the AZD1222 COVID-19 vaccine. The CDR3, as DNA: TGTGCCAGCAGTGAAGGGGCAGATACGCAGTATTTT. Residues: CASSEGADTQYF.